The present TCR beta chain was sequenced within a study of Tregs in tolerant kidney transplant recipients. Broader study findings: No direct test of biological reproducibility was done here.

Concerning this clone itself: Its target is not known.

This CDR3 is built from 15 residues. Trimming shortened V by 4 bases and J by 2 bases, and 13 bases separated the two germline ends. CDR1 and CDR2 (germline): SGHNT, YYREEE (reference sequence). Libraries were prepared by immunoSEQ multiplex PCR; TCRdb keeps only in-frame clonotypes and omits some of them. Found here are around 50,000 clones, 80% to 90% of them singletons; the top ten hold 4% to 6.5%. The clonotype originates from a human donor in good health. Input material: CD4+ T cells from blood. The chain has TRBV5-4 and TRBJ1-3; D gene unclear. The CDR3 sequence is CASSRKELAGNTIYF. The CDR3 DNA follows: TGTGCCAGCAGCCGGAAGGAGCTCGCTGGAAACACCATATATTTT.